This T cell receptor beta chain was sequenced for a study of T cell repertoires in cytomegalovirus infection. Turning to the study itself: Indications came from public TCR beta signatures; they pointed to CMV infection and to a matching HLA type. Study results and caveats: HLA-C-restricted CMV-specific TCR beta clonotypes prevailed in the ex vivo response. Individuals carrying CMV plus the relevant HLA were identified by cumulative frequency of public TCR beta families.

Germline V CDR1 and CDR2: SGHDN, FVKESK. V was trimmed by 1 base and J by 5 bases, leaving 10 bases between them. The CDR3 spans 14 residues. This clonotype was picked up many times. Its antigen remains unknown. TCRdb recomputed calls from the reads with MiXCR, one row per CDR3 protein. Of 170,000 or so distinct CDR3 sequences in the sample, approximately 15% were seen once. This TCR was sampled from a human donor in good health (CMV status not recorded). Some clones in this sample may be carry-over from other donors' samples. The gene calls are TRBV14 and TRBJ2-3; D gene uncertain. Sequenced input: PBMCs. This CDR3 is CASSQVSPRDTQYF. The DNA of the CDR3 is TGTGCCAGCAGCCAAGTATCCCCCAGAGATACGCAGTATTTT.